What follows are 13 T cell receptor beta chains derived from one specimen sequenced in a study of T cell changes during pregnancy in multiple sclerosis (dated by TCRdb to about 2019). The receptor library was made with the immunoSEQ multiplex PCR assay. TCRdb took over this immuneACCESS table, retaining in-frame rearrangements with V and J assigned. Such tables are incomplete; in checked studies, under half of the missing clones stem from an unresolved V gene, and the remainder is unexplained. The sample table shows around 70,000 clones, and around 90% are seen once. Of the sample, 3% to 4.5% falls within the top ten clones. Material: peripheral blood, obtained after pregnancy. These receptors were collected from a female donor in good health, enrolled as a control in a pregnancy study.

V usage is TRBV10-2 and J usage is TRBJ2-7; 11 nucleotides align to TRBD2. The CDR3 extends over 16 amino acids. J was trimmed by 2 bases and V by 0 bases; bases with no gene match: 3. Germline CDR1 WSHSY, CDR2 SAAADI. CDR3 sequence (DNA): TGCGCCAGCAGTGAGTCGACTAGCGGGGTTCCCTACGAGCAGTACTTC. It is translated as CASSESTSGVPYEQYF.

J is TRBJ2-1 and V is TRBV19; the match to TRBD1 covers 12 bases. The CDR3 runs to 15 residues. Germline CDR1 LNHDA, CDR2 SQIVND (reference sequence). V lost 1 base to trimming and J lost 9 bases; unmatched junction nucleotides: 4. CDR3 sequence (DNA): TGTGCCAGTAGTATAGTGGGGACAGGGGGCAGTGAGCAGTTCTTC. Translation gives CASSIVGTGGSEQFF. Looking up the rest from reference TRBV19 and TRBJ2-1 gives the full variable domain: DGGITQSPKYLFRKEGQNVTLSCEQNLNHDAMYWYRQDPGQGLRLIYYSQIVNDFQKGDIAEGYSVSREKKESFPLTVTSAQKNPTAFYLCASSIVGTGGSEQFFGPGTRLTVL.

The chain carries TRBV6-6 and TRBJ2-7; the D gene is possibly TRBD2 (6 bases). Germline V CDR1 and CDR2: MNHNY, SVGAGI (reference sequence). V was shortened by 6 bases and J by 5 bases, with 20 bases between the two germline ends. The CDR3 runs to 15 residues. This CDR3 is CASRPPARERDEQYF. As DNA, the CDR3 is TGTGCCAGCAGACCTCCCGCGAGGGAGCGGGACGAGCAGTACTTC.

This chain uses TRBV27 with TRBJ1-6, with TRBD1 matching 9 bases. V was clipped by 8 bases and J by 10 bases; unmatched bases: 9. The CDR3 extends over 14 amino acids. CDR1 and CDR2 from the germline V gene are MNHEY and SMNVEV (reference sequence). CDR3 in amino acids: CASGGQGVRSPLHF. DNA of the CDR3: TGTGCCAGCGGGGGACAGGGCGTTCGATCACCCCTCCACTTT.

CDR3 amino acids: CSSRGANTEAFF. The CDR3 coding sequence is TGCAGCTCGCGGGGGGCGAACACTGAAGCTTTCTTT. The genes are TRBV29-1 and TRBJ1-1, with D maybe TRBD1 (6 bases). The CDR3 spans 12 residues. CDR1 SQVTM and CDR2 ANQGSEA come from the germline V gene. Deletions cut 8 bases from V and 1 base from J, with 11 bases between.

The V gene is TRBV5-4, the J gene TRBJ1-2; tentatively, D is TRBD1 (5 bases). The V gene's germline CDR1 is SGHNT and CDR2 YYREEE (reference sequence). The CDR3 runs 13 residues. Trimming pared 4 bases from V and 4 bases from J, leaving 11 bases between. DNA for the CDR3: TGTGCCAGCAGCCCTACGACAGTCTATGGCTACACCTTC. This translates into CASSPTTVYGYTF.

The CDR3 DNA reads TGTGCCAGCTCGGACAGGACGTTTAATTCACCCCTCCACTTT. Translating gives CASSDRTFNSPLHF. The chain joins TRBV28 to TRBJ1-6, with 7 bases identical to TRBD1. With 8 bases clipped from V and 6 bases from J, the junction kept 7 bases outside the gene matches. The CDR3 consists of 14 residues. Germline V gene data show CDR1 as MDHEN and CDR2 as SYDVKM.

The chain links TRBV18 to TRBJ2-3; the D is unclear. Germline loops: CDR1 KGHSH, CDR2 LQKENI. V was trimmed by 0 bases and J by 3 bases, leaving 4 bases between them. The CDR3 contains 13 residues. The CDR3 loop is CASSPPSTDTQYF. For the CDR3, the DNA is TGTGCCAGCTCACCACCTAGTACAGATACGCAGTATTTT.

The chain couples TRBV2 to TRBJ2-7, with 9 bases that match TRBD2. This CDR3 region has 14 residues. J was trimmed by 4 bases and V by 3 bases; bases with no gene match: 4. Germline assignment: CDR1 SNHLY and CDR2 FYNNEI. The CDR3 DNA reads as TGTGCCAGCAGTGAGCGGGCGGGGGGGTACGAGCAGTACTTC. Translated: CASSERAGGYEQYF.

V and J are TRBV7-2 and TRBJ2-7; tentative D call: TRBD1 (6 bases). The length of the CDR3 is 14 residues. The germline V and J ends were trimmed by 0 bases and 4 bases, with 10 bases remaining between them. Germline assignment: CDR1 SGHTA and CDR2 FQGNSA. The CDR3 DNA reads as TGTGCCAGCAGCTTAGCGTCAGGGGCGTACGAGCAGTACTTC. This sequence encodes CASSLASGAYEQYF.

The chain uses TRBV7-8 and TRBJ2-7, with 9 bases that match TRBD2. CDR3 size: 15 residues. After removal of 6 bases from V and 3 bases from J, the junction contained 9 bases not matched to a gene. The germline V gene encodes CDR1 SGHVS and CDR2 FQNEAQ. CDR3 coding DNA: TGTGCCAGCAGTCAAAGGGCGGGGGGGATCTACGAGCAGTACTTC. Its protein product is CASSQRAGGIYEQYF. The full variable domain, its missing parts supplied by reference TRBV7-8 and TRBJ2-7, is GAGVSQSPRYKVAKRGQDVALRCDPISGHVSLFWYQQALGQGPEFLTYFQNEAQLDKSGLPSDRFFAERPEGSVSTLKIQRTQQEDSAVYLCASSQRAGGIYEQYFGPGTRLTVT.

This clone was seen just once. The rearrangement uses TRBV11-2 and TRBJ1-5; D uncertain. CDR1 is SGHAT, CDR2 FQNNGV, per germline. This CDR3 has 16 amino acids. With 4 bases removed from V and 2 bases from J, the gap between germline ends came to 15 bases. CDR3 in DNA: TGTGCCAGCAGCTCTATAATTTACTTCTGCAATCAGCCCCAGCATTTT. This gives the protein CASSSIIYFCNQPQHF.

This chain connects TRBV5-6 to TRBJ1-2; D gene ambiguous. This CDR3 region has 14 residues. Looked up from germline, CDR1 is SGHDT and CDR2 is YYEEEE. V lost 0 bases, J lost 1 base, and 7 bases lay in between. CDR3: CASSLGQVNYGYTF. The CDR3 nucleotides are TGTGCCAGCAGCTTGGGGCAGGTTAACTATGGCTACACCTTC.